The next 28 T cell receptor beta chains were all read from a single sample in a study of siplizumab effects on memory and regulatory T cells (dated by TCRdb to between 2019 and 2020). Library creation used the immunoSEQ multiplex PCR assay. TCRdb retrieved this table from immuneACCESS and kept in-frame rearrangements only. Not all clones are present; in checked studies, unresolved V genes account for under half, and no reason is known for the remainder. For this sample there are 70,000 to 90,000 clones; 93% appear just once. 5% of the sample rests with the top ten. Sequencing was done on a sample of CD8+ T cells sorted from blood. Source of these receptors: a human donor in good health.

V is TRBV6-6 and J is TRBJ2-1; TRBD2 agrees at 8 bases. The ends lost 7 bases at V and 9 bases at J; junction bases unmatched: 14. CDR3 length equals 15 residues. Germline CDR1 reads MNHNY; CDR2 reads SVGAGI (reference sequence). The CDR3 reads CASTPAGGWVSEQFF. The CDR3 DNA sequence: TGTGCCAGCACCCCTGCGGGGGGATGGGTCAGTGAGCAGTTCTTC.

This chain connects TRBV5-6 to TRBJ2-7; D is unresolved. CDR1 is SGHDT and CDR2 is YYEEEE in the germline V gene. This CDR3 contains 14 residues. Trimming left V 4 bases short and J 5 bases short, with 16 bases between. This CDR3 reads CASSPLAWINEQYF. Here the CDR3 DNA reads TGTGCCAGCAGCCCCCTGGCGTGGATCAACGAGCAGTACTTC. The whole variable domain, remainder taken from reference TRBV5-6 and TRBJ2-7, is DAGVTQSPTHLIKTRGQQVTLRCSPKSGHDTVSWYQQALGQGPQFIFQYYEEEERQRGNFPDRFSGHQFPNYSSELNVNALLLGDSALYLCASSPLAWINEQYFGPGTRLTVT.

This rearrangement joins TRBV2 to TRBJ1-2; TRBD1 is a possible D gene (6 bases). From germline, CDR1 is SNHLY and CDR2 FYNNEI. The V gene lost 3 bases and the J gene lost 14 bases, with 10 bases spanning the gap. This CDR3 contains 10 residues. CDR3 sequence reads: CASSEWQGTF. The CDR3 DNA sequence: TGTGCCAGCAGTGAGTGGCAGGGGACCTTC.

In its sample, this clone was seen a few times. The chain employs TRBV7-2 and TRBJ2-1; D is unclear. CDR3 length: 12 residues. Germline CDR1 is SGHTA and CDR2 is FQGNSA. V was cut by 1 base and J by 8 bases, with 6 bases left in between. DNA for the CDR3: TGTGCCAGCAGCTTAGGTGGAGATGAGCAGTTCTTC. Amino acids: CASSLGGDEQFF.

The chain links TRBV13 to TRBJ2-2; D unresolved. This CDR3 spans 14 amino acids. The germline V gene encodes CDR1 PRHDT and CDR2 FYEKMQ (reference sequence). Trimming shortened V by 5 bases and J by 6 bases, and 13 bases separated the two germline ends. The CDR3 protein is CASSIQVLPGELFF. CDR3 coding DNA: TGTGCCAGCAGCATCCAGGTATTACCCGGGGAGCTGTTTTTT. Drawing the rest from reference TRBV13 and TRBJ2-2, the complete variable domain is AAGVIQSPRHLIKEKRETATLKCYPIPRHDTVYWYQQGPGQDPQFLISFYEKMQSDKGSIPDRFSAQQFSDYHSELNMSSLELGDSALYFCASSIQVLPGELFFGEGSRLTVL.

The V gene is TRBV6-6, the J gene TRBJ1-2; D may be TRBD1 (6 bases). V lost 2 bases to trimming and J lost 4 bases, with 14 bases between them. Germline values: CDR1 MNHNY, CDR2 SVGAGI (reference sequence). The CDR3 has 15 residues. CDR3 sequence reads: CASSYPAGEAYGYTF. CDR3 sequence (DNA): TGTGCCAGCAGTTACCCGGCAGGGGAAGCCTATGGCTACACCTTC.

The genes are TRBV11-2 and TRBJ2-3; D uncertain. Germline V CDR1 and CDR2: SGHAT, FQNNGV. The germline V and J ends were trimmed by 1 base and 0 bases, with 11 bases remaining between them. There are 16 residues in the CDR3. CDR3 coding DNA: TGTGCCAGCAGCTTAGTATCCATTCTGAGCACAGATACGCAGTATTTT. Translating it yields CASSLVSILSTDTQYF.

The chain employs TRBV5-4 and TRBJ2-3, with 13 bases fitting TRBD2. Germline lookup yields CDR1 SGHNT and CDR2 YYREEE (reference sequence). V was pared by 4 bases and J by 2 bases, with 7 bases of the junction left unmatched. The CDR3 extends over 17 amino acids. The CDR3 loop is CASSAGLAGVPTDTQYF. In DNA form, the CDR3 reads TGTGCCAGCAGCGCCGGACTAGCGGGGGTACCCACAGATACGCAGTATTTT.

The chain uses TRBV29-1 and TRBJ1-1, with D hard to call. The CDR3 totals 11 residues. CDR1 and CDR2 from the germline V gene are SQVTM and ANQGSEA. The CDR3 sequence is CLGGMNTEAFF. The CDR3 nucleotides read TGCCTTGGCGGAATGAACACTGAAGCTTTCTTT.

The chain recombines TRBV5-4 with TRBJ1-1; D is undetermined. V lost 1 base and J lost 1, with 5 bases in between. The CDR3 contains 13 residues. Germline CDR1 is SGHNT and CDR2 is YYREEE (reference sequence). CDR3 bases: TGTGCCAGCAGCTTGACCCAGAACACTGAAGCTTTCTTT. It specifies CASSLTQNTEAFF.

The chain uses TRBV7-9 and TRBJ2-2; D is unclear. This CDR3 is 11 amino acids long. The germline V gene encodes CDR1 SEHNR and CDR2 FQNEAQ (reference sequence). With 5 bases removed from V and 5 bases from J, the gap between germline ends came to 3 bases. CDR3 sequence (DNA): TGTGCCAGCAGCCGTACCGGGGAGCTGTTTTTT. Amino acids: CASSRTGELFF. The entire variable domain, with the rest obtained from reference TRBV7-9 and TRBJ2-2, is as follows: DTGVSQNPRHKITKRGQNVTFRCDPISEHNRLYWYRQTLGQGPEFLTYFQNEAQLEKSRLLSDRFSAERPKGSFSTLEIQRTEQGDSAMYLCASSRTGELFFGEGSRLTVL.

The rearrangement uses TRBV9 and TRBJ1-2; D unresolved. V was clipped by 0 bases and J by 2 bases, with 8 bases between them. The germline V gene has CDR1 SGDLS and CDR2 YYNGEE. The CDR3 has 14 residues. In DNA form, the CDR3 reads TGTGCCAGCAGCGTAGCGCCGGGGAACTATGGCTACACCTTC. Translation gives CASSVAPGNYGYTF.

The chain couples TRBV19 to TRBJ2-3; D call uncertain. Germline CDR1 reads LNHDA; CDR2 reads SQIVND (reference sequence). This CDR3 comprises 17 residues. V gave up 4 bases and J gave up 2 bases, with 19 bases separating them. CDR3 in DNA: TGTGCCAGTAGTACCGGACGGCTAGTGTCTATCACAGATACGCAGTATTTT. This translates into CASSTGRLVSITDTQYF. Together with reference TRBV19 and TRBJ2-3, the CDR3 gives the full variable domain: DGGITQSPKYLFRKEGQNVTLSCEQNLNHDAMYWYRQDPGQGLRLIYYSQIVNDFQKGDIAEGYSVSREKKESFPLTVTSAQKNPTAFYLCASSTGRLVSITDTQYFGPGTRLTVL.

V gene TRBV13 combines with J gene TRBJ1-1; D uncertain. The CDR3 totals 14 residues. V lost 5 bases, J lost 3 bases, and 13 bases lay in between. Per the germline V gene, CDR1 is PRHDT and CDR2 is FYEKMQ (reference sequence). Here the CDR3 reads CASSLRTSYTEAFF. In nucleotides, the CDR3 is TGTGCCAGCAGCCTTAGGACTTCATACACTGAAGCTTTCTTT.

This clone was recorded once. V gene TRBV6-5 combines with J gene TRBJ1-2; 7 positions match TRBD1. V was clipped by 4 bases and J by 3 bases; unmatched bases: 5. Per the germline V gene, CDR1 is MNHEY and CDR2 is SVGAGI. The CDR3 is made up of 14 amino acids. Written as DNA, the CDR3 is TGTGCCAGCAGTTCTACAGGGGACCACTATGGCTACACCTTC. Protein: CASSSTGDHYGYTF.

The rearrangement uses TRBV9 and TRBJ1-2; unclear D gene. V lost 0 bases, J lost 4 bases, and 25 bases lay in between. The CDR3 extends over 19 amino acids. Looked up from germline, CDR1 is SGDLS and CDR2 is YYNGEE. Here the CDR3 DNA reads TGTGCCAGCAGCGTAGGATATTATGGAACAGCTTTAGACCTCTATGGCTACACCTTC. This sequence encodes CASSVGYYGTALDLYGYTF.

V is TRBV7-9 and J is TRBJ1-5; 9 bases are shared with TRBD1. Germline loops: CDR1 SEHNR, CDR2 FQNEAQ (reference sequence). The CDR3 runs 13 residues. V shed 7 bases and J 7 bases; nucleotides not matched to a gene: 5. Here the CDR3 reads CASMGQGGQPQHF. In nucleotides, the CDR3 is TGTGCCAGCATGGGACAGGGTGGACAGCCCCAGCATTTT.

The chain has TRBV4-1 and TRBJ2-2; maybe TRBD2 (5 bases). The CDR3 is 15 amino acids. Germline V gene sequence: CDR1 MGHRA, CDR2 YSYEKL. With 1 base removed from V and 4 bases from J, the gap between germline ends came to 10 bases. DNA for the CDR3: TGCGCCAGCAGCCAAGGTGGGGAGTTCACCGGGGAGCTGTTTTTT. Its protein is CASSQGGEFTGELFF.

The chain employs TRBV9 and TRBJ1-2, with a tentative D call TRBD1 (6 bases). The V gene lost 0 bases and the J gene lost 2 bases, with 11 bases spanning the gap. Germline V CDR1 and CDR2: SGDLS, YYNGEE. This CDR3 has 15 amino acids. The CDR3 region has the DNA TGTGCCAGCAGCGTAGATTCGGGGGGCAACTATGGCTACACCTTC. It codes for CASSVDSGGNYGYTF.

This chain joins TRBV10-1 and TRBJ2-2; unclear D gene. The CDR3 has 13 amino acids. The V gene's germline CDR1 is WNHNN and CDR2 SYGVQD (reference sequence). V was shortened by 3 bases and J by 3 bases, with 5 bases between the two germline ends. CDR3 coding DNA: TGCGCCAGCAGTGATGGAGACACCGGGGAGCTGTTTTTT. Protein product: CASSDGDTGELFF.

In its sample, this clone was seen a few times. V and J are TRBV6-5 and TRBJ2-3; maybe TRBD1 (6 bases). The CDR3 totals 15 residues. Germline V lookup: CDR1 MNHEY, CDR2 SVGAGI. The ends were cut back, 0 bases at V and 4 bases at J, with 11 bases in the middle. The DNA of the CDR3 is TGTGCCAGCAGTTACTCGACTGGGGGCCCAGATACGCAGTATTTT. Translating it yields CASSYSTGGPDTQYF.

This chain links TRBV5-1 with TRBJ2-2, with a weak D call TRBD2 (5 bases). Germline V gives CDR1 SGHRS, CDR2 YFSETQ. The CDR3 has 15 residues. V was clipped by 0 bases and J by 5 bases, with 11 bases between them. The CDR3 here is CASSLGPPGTGELFF. The DNA of the CDR3 is TGCGCCAGCAGCTTGGGCCCCCCGGGAACCGGGGAGCTGTTTTTT. Supplemented by reference TRBV5-1 and TRBJ2-2, the full variable domain reads KAGVTQTPRYLIKTRGQQVTLSCSPISGHRSVSWYQQTPGQGLQFLFEYFSETQRNKGNFPGRFSGRQFSNSRSEMNVSTLELGDSALYLCASSLGPPGTGELFFGEGSRLTVL.

The V and J genes are TRBV21-1 and TRBJ2-3; the table names TRBD2, a call not compared with the DNA. TRBV21-1 is a listed pseudogene. The CDR3 has 17 amino acids. The CDR3 protein is CASSLVRPSGETDTQYF. The CDR3 nucleotides are TGTGCCAGCAGCCTAGTACGTCCTAGCGGGGAAACAGATACGCAGTATTTT.

The rearrangement joins TRBV5-4 to TRBJ2-1; the D gene is possibly TRBD2 (6 bases). V lost 3 bases to trimming and J lost 6 bases, with 13 bases between them. The CDR3 is made up of 14 amino acids. Germline V gene data show CDR1 as SGHNT and CDR2 as YYREEE (reference sequence). The CDR3 bases are TGTGCCAGCAGCTCCCCGGGACTGCTCAATGAGCAGTTCTTC. This encodes CASSSPGLLNEQFF.

The rearrangement links TRBV9 to TRBJ1-1, with D tentatively TRBD1 (5 bases). Looked up from germline, CDR1 is SGDLS and CDR2 is YYNGEE. Trimming removed 3 bases at V and 2 bases at J, with 14 bases between. This CDR3 is 15 amino acids long. The CDR3 DNA is TGTGCCAGCAGCGGCCCCAGGGTAGGAAACACTGAAGCTTTCTTT. This translates into CASSGPRVGNTEAFF.

This chain connects TRBV13 to TRBJ1-4, with 9 bases fitting TRBD1. With 0 bases clipped from V and 4 bases from J, the junction kept 6 bases outside the gene matches. The CDR3 contains 17 residues. CDR1 and CDR2 (germline): PRHDT, FYEKMQ (reference sequence). As DNA, the CDR3 is TGTGCCAGCAGCTTAGGGTCCGGACAGGGGATTAATGAAAAACTGTTTTTT. The encoded protein is CASSLGSGQGINEKLFF.

The V and J genes are TRBV29-1 and TRBJ2-2, with 9 nucleotides matching TRBD1. The CDR3 contains 13 residues. Germline V CDR1 and CDR2: SQVTM, ANQGSEA. After removal of 5 bases from V and 5 bases from J, the junction contained 3 bases not matched to a gene. The CDR3 DNA reads TGCAGCGTTCCGGACAGGGGAACCGGGGAGCTGTTTTTT. Translating gives CSVPDRGTGELFF.

The chain employs TRBV4-1 and TRBJ2-7, with 7 bases lining up with TRBD1. V shed 4 bases, J shed 2 bases, and the junction held 5 bases outside the gene matches. CDR3 length: 14 residues. In germline, CDR1 is MGHRA, CDR2 YSYEKL. CDR3: CASSLGTETYEQYF. The CDR3 bases are TGCGCCAGCAGCCTGGGGACAGAAACCTACGAGCAGTACTTC.